This TCR beta chain stems from a study of cytomegalovirus exposure and HLA in healthy donors (dated by TCRdb to 2016 to 2017). At the level of the whole study: An earlier analysis of several hundred of the donors reported approximately 300 Gb of sequence data and approximately 120 million unique TCR beta sequences obtained from approximately 180 million T cells. An early release that covered some 630 HLA-typed donors contained approximately 300 gigabases of sequencing data and some 87 million unique TCR sequences. Of the approximately 370 genotyped donors, 75% to 85% were placed in the genetic ancestry cluster associated with self-reported Caucasian donors. The aim of the study was to test whether cataloging public T cell receptors could identify signatures of past pathogen exposure. The T cell repertoires of 666 subjects were profiled by immunosequencing and related to cytomegalovirus serostatus. A separate validation cohort of roughly 130 different subjects was used in addition to the 666-subject first cohort. To predict cytomegalovirus infection status, the study combined high-throughput TCR immunosequencing, statistical association of individual TCRs with disease status, and machine learning. A later analysis re-analyzed previously published TCR beta repertoires from approximately 700 donors and added high-resolution HLA genotyping to study TCR occurrence patterns. Rather than drawing on any new phenotypic data, the later analysis identified candidate immune exposures from TCR beta sequences and the way those sequences occurred across donors. An earlier analysis of 500 to 750 of the donors applied high-throughput TCR beta sequencing to assess whether each TCR beta V gene segment acted as functional or pseudogenic. Donor age, sex, ethnicity and CMV serostatus were collected together with the repertoire data. Genome-wide SNP genotypes for about 55% of the 666 donors were used in a later genetic analysis, which treated that subset as a discovery cohort. Every discovery cohort repertoire had been produced on one sequencing platform. HLA typing included class I and class II loci at four-digit resolution. The number of donors typed differed by locus, with roughly 620-630 for A, B, C, DRB1 and DQB1, 522 for DQA1, over 600 for DPA1, and roughly 450 for DPB1. Four to six DR-DQ haplotypes were handled as single units for association and clustering because linkage in the cohort was strong. Across around 400 genotyped donors of the cohort, an average of approximately 220,000 unique TCR beta nucleotide sequences per donor were sequenced, and roughly 20% of those sequences were non-productive.

The cohort comprised some 700 healthy bone marrow donors. Cohort members were all nominally healthy when sampled, although unrecorded immune exposures were likely present. Of the approximately 670 cohort members, 289 had a positive CMV serostatus and about 400 had a negative one, while no CMV serostatus was recorded for the donor. A peripheral blood sample was collected from each donor, and TCR beta sequencing was performed on peripheral blood mononuclear cells. The Qiagen DNeasy Blood Extraction Kit was used to extract genomic DNA from the blood cell samples. What the authors observed across the whole study: In this cohort, only TCR beta chains were sequenced, and detectable features were limited by the absence of alpha or paired-chain data. A further reported finding was that TCR beta sequences accurately predicted the HLA-A and HLA-B alleles for most subjects in the first cohort. Presence/absence analyses assumed roughly uniform sequencing depth across donors, an assumption that may not hold. For the cohort, immune exposure information was limited to CMV serostatus. Most TCR sequences were seen in very few donors, while some public TCRs were found in many individuals. A later analysis found that most CMV-associated TCR beta chains appeared HLA-restricted, with HLA associations seemingly driven largely by CMV exposure. In a later analysis, some 18,000 TCR beta sequences were associated with specific HLA alleles at a false discovery rate of 0.05. In a later genetic analysis, fewer N-insertions in productive TCRs were reported among donors in an Asian-associated ancestry cluster than the roughly 670-donor mean. The study listed 164 TCR beta chains as associated with cytomegalovirus. In an earlier analysis of around 600 of the donors, most TCR beta V segments were observed in productive rearrangements about 87% or about 30% of the time, broadly matching IMGT annotations. The authors suggested that the approach could potentially be generalized to other disease states and immunological phenotypes. Several of the top co-occurrence clusters appeared to be linked to parvovirus B19, influenza, CMV and Epstein-Barr virus, according to a later analysis. A group of highly shared sequence variants was considered likely to be a technical artifact of the sequencing pipeline. A later analysis found that HLA-associated TCR beta chains were more clonally expanded and had lower generation probabilities than equally common non-associated chains. Because counts were too low, more than 15 rarely observed V segments, including chromosome 9 orphons, were left out of the earlier analysis of 500 to 750 of the donors. In both the original and validation cohorts, the classifier was reported to diagnose cytomegalovirus status with high specificity and sensitivity. In vitro tests confirmed that a few of the cytomegalovirus-associated TCR beta chains recognize cytomegalovirus antigens. Linkage disequilibrium might explain the correlated functional status among segregating V segments, but an unknown experimental factor could not be excluded. V-gene and J-gene trimming of TCR beta chains was associated with a missense DCLRE1C variant in a later genetic analysis, and the association was replicated in an independent cohort. According to a later analysis, TCR association rates differed among HLA loci, with DRB1 alleles showing the most associated TCRs and HLA-C alleles showing the fewest. HLA typing was unavailable for some donors at each locus, so association tests used only the typed subset. Strong co-occurrence of HLA alleles, especially DR and DQ, made assigning TCR associations to individual alleles difficult.

Library method: the immunoSEQ multiplex PCR assay. For the multiplex PCR, a mixture combining 60 forward primers for TCR Vbeta segments and 13 reverse primers for TCR Jbeta segments was used. The CDR3 region of rearranged TCR beta genes was amplified from genomic DNA by a multiplex PCR assay. The amplified TCR beta libraries were sequenced on the Illumina HiSeq System as 87-base-pair reads. The authors' pipeline ran thus. Across the roughly 670 repertoires, a later analysis counted approximately 83 million unique TCR beta chains, roughly 11 million of which were shared by at least two donors. Raw reads were error-corrected and collapsed into unique sequences with a nearest-neighbor algorithm that merged closely related sequences to remove PCR and sequencing errors. To assign V, D and J gene segments, CDR3 sequences were aligned to IMGT reference sequences. For a sequence to be retained, at least a six-nucleotide match to both a V gene segment and a J gene segment was required. Rearrangements were called productive when the CDR3 lacked stop codons and stayed in frame with V and J; all others were non-productive. CDR3 was defined according to IMGT convention as the region running from the second conserved V-encoded cysteine to the conserved J-encoded phenylalanine. The earlier analysis of about 570 of the donors excluded any sequence lacking an unambiguous match to a single V gene segment. An earlier analysis of under 750 of the donors called V segments functional above 56.7% productive rearrangements and segregating when the between-donor standard deviation exceeded 5%. A statistical classification framework was developed to diagnose cytomegalovirus status using the catalog of TCR beta chain sequences. In a later analysis, TCR nucleotide sequences were compared against IMGT/GENE-DB human TR gene sequences so that V and J genes could be assigned. The TCRdist pipeline was used in a later analysis to assign CDR3 sequences and most-parsimonious VDJ recombination scenarios. In a later analysis, each TCR beta chain was defined by its CDR3 amino acid sequence together with its V-gene family, and reads without a unique V-gene family were excluded. In a later analysis, 500 to 650 highly shared, low-generation-probability nucleotide sequences were removed to address suspected cross-contamination and a sequencing artifact. In a later analysis, a clonal expansion index for each public chain was calculated from normalized within-repertoire ranks of inferred template counts. In a later analysis, generation probabilities were computed with a VDJ recombination model fitted to out-of-frame rearrangements, and the resulting probabilities were checked against IGoR. In a later analysis, TCR-TCR, TCR-HLA and TCR-CMV co-occurrence was scored with hypergeometric tests, and a repertoire-size bias correction was applied to TCR pairs. To estimate false discovery rates, a later analysis permuted the HLA or CMV assignments 20 times. In a later analysis, co-occurring TCRs were grouped using DBSCAN, and TCRdist sequence similarity was added for clustering within HLA-allele-positive subsets. Co-occurrence clustering excluded repertoires with fewer than 30,000 or more than 120,000 public chains, plus five with anomalous nucleotide sharing. TCRdb carries this immuneACCESS record with in-frame sequences only. Its versions omit some clonotypes, under half of them owing to an unresolved V gene in the studies checked, with the rest unexplained. V and J calls and clone size follow that table, whereas D and trimming were derived from the DNA. Here the sample has over 130,000 clones; roughly 80% occur a single time. The top ten hold about 4% of the sample.

On this clone itself: Its antigen specificity is not known. One base away there is no much larger clone; base qualities are not given.

Sequenced sample: PBMCs. The sequence was obtained from a human donor in good health.

In nucleotide form, the sequence is TGTGCCAGTAGTATCGCTAACAGCCAGGCCGCTGGGGCCAACGTCCTGACTTTC. This gives the protein CASSIANSQAAGANVLTF. The rearrangement combines TRBV19 with TRBJ2-6; no confident D gene assignment can be made. According to the germline V gene (reference sequence), CDR1 reads LNHDA and CDR2 reads SQIVND. The CDR3 measures 18 amino acids from cysteine to phenylalanine. CDR3 DNA is the only sequence kept; it has 54 bases, read in frame from the first base. At the junction V is shortened by 3 bases and J by 2 bases, with 17 bases in between. The full variable domain, with segments outside the CDR3 supplied by the reference TRBV19 and TRBJ2-6 proteins, appears as DGGITQSPKYLFRKEGQNVTLSCEQNLNHDAMYWYRQDPGQGLRLIYYSQIVNDFQKGDIAEGYSVSREKKESFPLTVTSAQKNPTAFYLCASSIANSQAAGANVLTFGAGSRLTVL.